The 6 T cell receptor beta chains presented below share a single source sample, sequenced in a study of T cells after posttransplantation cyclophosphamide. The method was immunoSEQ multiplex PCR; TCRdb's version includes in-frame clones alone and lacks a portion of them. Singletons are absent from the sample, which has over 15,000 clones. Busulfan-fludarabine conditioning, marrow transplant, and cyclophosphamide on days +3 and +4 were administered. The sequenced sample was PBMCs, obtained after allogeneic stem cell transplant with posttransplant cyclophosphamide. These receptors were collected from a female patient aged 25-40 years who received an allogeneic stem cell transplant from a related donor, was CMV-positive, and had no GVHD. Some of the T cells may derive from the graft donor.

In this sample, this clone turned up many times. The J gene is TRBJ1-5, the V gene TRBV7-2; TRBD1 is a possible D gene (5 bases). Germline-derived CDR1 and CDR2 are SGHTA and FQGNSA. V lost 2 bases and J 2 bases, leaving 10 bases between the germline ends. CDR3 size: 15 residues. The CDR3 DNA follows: TGTGCCAGCAGCTTAACGGGGGAAGGCAATCAGCCCCAGCATTTT. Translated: CASSLTGEGNQPQHF.

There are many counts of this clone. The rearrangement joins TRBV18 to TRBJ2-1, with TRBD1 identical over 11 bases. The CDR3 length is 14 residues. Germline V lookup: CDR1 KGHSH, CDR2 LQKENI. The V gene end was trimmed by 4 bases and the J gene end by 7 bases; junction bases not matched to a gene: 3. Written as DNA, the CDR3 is TGTGCCAGCTCACTGGGACAGGGGGAAAATGAGCAGTTCTTC. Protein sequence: CASSLGQGENEQFF.

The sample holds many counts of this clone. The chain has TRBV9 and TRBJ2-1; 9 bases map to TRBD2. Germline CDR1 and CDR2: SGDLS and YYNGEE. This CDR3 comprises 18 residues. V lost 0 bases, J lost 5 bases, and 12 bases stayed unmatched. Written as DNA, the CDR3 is TGTGCCAGCAGCGTAGTGGTCCCTCTAGCGGGGTGGGACAATGAGCAGTTCTTC. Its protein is CASSVVVPLAGWDNEQFF. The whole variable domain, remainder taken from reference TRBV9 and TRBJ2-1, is DSGVTQTPKHLITATGQRVTLRCSPRSGDLSVYWYQQSLDQGLQFLIQYYNGEERAKGNILERFSAQQFPDLHSELNLSSLELGDSALYFCASSVVVPLAGWDNEQFFGPGTRLTVL.

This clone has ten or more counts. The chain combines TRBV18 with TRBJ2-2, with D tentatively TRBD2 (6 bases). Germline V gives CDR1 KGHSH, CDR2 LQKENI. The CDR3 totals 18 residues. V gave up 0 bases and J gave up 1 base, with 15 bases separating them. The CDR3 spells CASSPPGVADLNTGELFF. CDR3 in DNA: TGTGCCAGCTCACCACCAGGGGTAGCGGACCTGAACACCGGGGAGCTGTTTTTT. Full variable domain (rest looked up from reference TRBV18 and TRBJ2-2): NAGVMQNPRHLVRRRGQEARLRCSPMKGHSHVYWYRQLPEEGLKFMVYLQKENIIDESGMPKERFSAEFPKEGPSILRIQQVVRGDSAAYFCASSPPGVADLNTGELFFGEGSRLTVL.

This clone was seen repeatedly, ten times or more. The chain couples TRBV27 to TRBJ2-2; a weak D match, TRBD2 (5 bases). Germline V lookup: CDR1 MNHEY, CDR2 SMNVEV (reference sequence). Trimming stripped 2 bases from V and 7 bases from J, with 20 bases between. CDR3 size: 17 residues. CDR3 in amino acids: CASSLQTTRVIGGELFF. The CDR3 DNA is TGTGCCAGCAGTTTACAGACTACGAGGGTGATTGGCGGGGAGCTGTTTTTT.

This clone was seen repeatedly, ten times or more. The CDR3 sequence: CAWSDAGQGGNIQYF. CDR3 bases: TGTGCCTGGAGTGACGCGGGACAGGGCGGAAACATTCAGTACTTC. This sequence joins TRBV30 and TRBJ2-4; 9 nucleotides match TRBD1. With V trimmed by 1 base and J by 6 bases, 7 bases remained unmatched. The CDR3 has 15 amino acids. Germline CDR1 is GTSNPN and CDR2 is SVGIG (reference sequence).